The rows below give T cell receptor beta chains drawn from one sample of a study of OX40 agonist ivuxolimab in advanced cancers. Produced via immunoSEQ multiplex PCR; TCRdb's table is partial and in-frame only. The table shows roughly 76,000 clones, with around 86% occurring only once. The sequenced sample was CD4+ or CD8+ T cells sorted from blood, obtained in a trial of the OX40 agonist ivuxolimab. The receptors shown here come from an adult with an advanced solid tumor such as melanoma, head and neck, liver or kidney cancer. The conserved cysteine and the conserved F or W are not part of the CDR3 here. Where a row states a size, it is once, few, many or the class of an expanded clone; other rows omit it.

v_gene: TRBV29-1; abundance: -; j_gene: TRBJ2-1; CDR3aa: SVRRGTYNEQF
v_gene: TRBV7-7; abundance: -; j_gene: TRBJ2-2; CDR3aa: ASSLEPDTGELF
v_gene: TRBV28; abundance: -; j_gene: TRBJ2-5; CDR3aa: ASSHSGRGGTETQY
v_gene: TRBV7-2; abundance: -; j_gene: TRBJ2-5; CDR3aa: ASSLLWSGAETQY
v_gene: TRBV10-1; abundance: -; j_gene: TRBJ2-3; CDR3aa: ASSERTGLDTQY
v_gene: TRBV18; abundance: -; j_gene: TRBJ2-3; CDR3aa: ASSPRGLAGRTDTQY
v_gene: TRBV15; abundance: -; j_gene: TRBJ1-5; CDR3aa: ATSSTFGTHNQPQH
v_gene: TRBV5-6; abundance: -; j_gene: TRBJ1-3; CDR3aa: ASSLAPGSGTIY
v_gene: TRBV6-5; abundance: -; j_gene: TRBJ1-2; CDR3aa: ASSAPEGGYT
v_gene: TRBV9; abundance: -; j_gene: TRBJ1-2; CDR3aa: ASSPTSSGASGYT
v_gene: TRBV12-5; abundance: once; j_gene: TRBJ2-7; CDR3aa: ASGLVSSSYEQY
v_gene: TRBV5-4; abundance: -; j_gene: TRBJ1-4; CDR3aa: ASSPGQGSEKLF
v_gene: TRBV11-2; abundance: -; j_gene: TRBJ2-2; CDR3aa: ASSLSRQAVNTGELF
v_gene: TRBV5-1; abundance: -; j_gene: TRBJ2-3; CDR3aa: ASSFARVTDTQY
v_gene: TRBV10-1; abundance: -; j_gene: TRBJ2-5; CDR3aa: ASKDRGQETQY
v_gene: TRBV7-9; abundance: -; j_gene: TRBJ1-2; CDR3aa: ASSSEGGYT
v_gene: TRBV25-1; abundance: -; j_gene: TRBJ1-1; CDR3aa: ASSELGDNRGLDTEAF
v_gene: TRBV7-8; abundance: once; j_gene: TRBJ2-1; CDR3aa: ASSQRQGSSYNEQF
v_gene: TRBV15; abundance: -; j_gene: TRBJ2-3; CDR3aa: ATSRDQSVGTDTQY
v_gene: TRBV6-5; abundance: -; j_gene: TRBJ2-7; CDR3aa: ASSRGGERGYEQY
v_gene: TRBV5-4; abundance: once; j_gene: TRBJ2-1; CDR3aa: ASSPPKGGSLNNEQF
v_gene: TRBV29-1; abundance: once; j_gene: TRBJ2-3; CDR3aa: SLEGAKDTQY
v_gene: TRBV11-3; abundance: -; j_gene: TRBJ2-7; CDR3aa: ASSLAQGFYEQY
v_gene: TRBV18; abundance: -; j_gene: TRBJ2-7; CDR3aa: ASSPYSSTGSYEQY
v_gene: TRBV9; abundance: -; j_gene: TRBJ2-2; CDR3aa: ASSVASNTGELF